The 23 T cell receptor beta chains below all came from one sample that was sequenced in a study of blood T cell repertoires in COVID-19 (dated by TCRdb to about 2020). The library came from the immunoSEQ multiplex PCR assay. TCRdb retrieved this table from immuneACCESS and kept in-frame rearrangements only. Not all clones are present; in checked studies, unresolved V genes account for under half, and no reason is known for the remainder. For this sample the table gives roughly 70,000 clones, of which 60% to 75% were detected only once. The top ten hold 35% of the sample. Sample: peripheral blood. Receptors originate from a woman aged 70-85 years with acute or convalescent COVID-19.

The V call is TRBV2, the J call TRBJ1-5; D is unresolved. The CDR3 has 15 amino acids. Trimming left V 6 bases short and J 4 bases short, with 16 bases between. Germline V gives CDR1 SNHLY, CDR2 FYNNEI. The CDR3 nucleotides read TGTGCCAGCAGCTTTGACGGCTCGACAAATCAGCCCCAGCATTTT. Translation: CASSFDGSTNQPQHF. Supplemented by reference TRBV2 and TRBJ1-5, the full variable domain reads EPEVTQTPSHQVTQMGQEVILRCVPISNHLYFYWYRQILGQKVEFLVSFYNNEISEKSEIFDDQFSVERPDGSNFTLKIRSTKLEDSAMYFCASSFDGSTNQPQHFGDGTRLSIL.

This clone was seen a few times. Sequence at one end of the junction differs from germline and may be a read error. The rearrangement joins TRBV6-5 to TRBJ1-3; TRBD1 aligns across 7 bases. The germline V gene has CDR1 MNHEY and CDR2 SVGAGI. The CDR3 spans 14 residues. The CDR3 DNA is TGTGCCAGCACTTACGAGGGGGCGGGGAACACCATATATTTT. It codes for CASTYEGAGNTIYF.

The V gene is TRBV5-5, the J gene TRBJ2-5; D may be TRBD2 (5 bases). This CDR3 is 15 amino acids long. Germline CDR1 reads SGHKS; CDR2 reads YYEKEE (reference sequence). The V end was cut by 3 bases, the J end by 5 bases, with 17 bases between. The CDR3 protein is CASSYGLPDVETQYF. In nucleotides, the CDR3 is TGTGCCAGCAGCTATGGACTCCCGGACGTCGAGACCCAGTACTTC.

The rearrangement uses TRBV5-1 and TRBJ2-3, with TRBD2 as a possible D gene (6 bases). The CDR3 is 16 residues long. Germline V gives CDR1 SGHRS, CDR2 YFSETQ. V shed 4 bases and J shed 0 bases, with 15 bases lying between them. The CDR3 DNA follows: TGCGCCAGCAGCCCCAGAGGCGGGGCCAGCACAGATACGCAGTATTTT. Its protein is CASSPRGGASTDTQYF.

J is TRBJ2-7 and V is TRBV19, with 9 bases that match TRBD2. The CDR3 runs to 13 residues. The ends lost 4 bases at V and 4 bases at J; junction bases unmatched: 2. Germline CDR1 is LNHDA and CDR2 is SQIVND (reference sequence). CDR3 residues: CASSTTSGYEQYF. The CDR3 bases are TGTGCCAGTAGTACGACTAGCGGTTACGAGCAGTACTTC.

J is TRBJ2-1 and V is TRBV7-9, with TRBD2 matching over 7 bases. This CDR3 contains 15 residues. Germline V gene sequence: CDR1 SEHNR, CDR2 FQNEAQ (reference sequence). Trimming removed 0 bases from V and 6 bases from J; junction bases left unmatched: 5. Here the CDR3 DNA reads TGTGCCAGCAGCTTAGCGGGAGGGCAATTCAATGAGCAGTTCTTC. Protein product: CASSLAGGQFNEQFF.

This clone was seen more than once but under ten times. V gene TRBV5-1 combines with J gene TRBJ2-1, with 9 bases lining up with TRBD2. The CDR3 is made up of 16 amino acids. The V and J ends lost 3 bases and 4 bases, in that order; junction bases with no gene match: 8. The germline gives CDR1 SGHRS, CDR2 YFSETQ. This CDR3 reads CASSSGAGGLYNEQFF. The CDR3 DNA is TGCGCCAGCAGCTCCGGAGCGGGAGGTCTTTACAATGAGCAGTTCTTC.

The rearrangement joins TRBV2 to TRBJ2-1; D may be TRBD1 (6 bases). V gave up 7 bases and J gave up 2 bases, with 15 bases separating them. The CDR3 covers 15 residues. Per the germline V gene, CDR1 is SNHLY and CDR2 is FYNNEI. The CDR3 DNA is TGTGCCAGCACGGAGGACAGCCAACCCTACAATGAGCAGTTCTTC. Its protein is CASTEDSQPYNEQFF.

This chain links TRBV6-5 with TRBJ1-5; 9 nucleotides line up with TRBD1. This CDR3 comprises 14 residues. With V trimmed by 10 bases and J by 2 bases, 6 bases remained unmatched. The V gene's germline CDR1 is MNHEY and CDR2 SVGAGI. CDR3 nucleotides: TGTGCCATTAGACAGGGGGATGGCAATCAGCCCCAGCATTTT. This translates into CAIRQGDGNQPQHF.

The gene calls are TRBV18 and TRBJ1-1, with D maybe TRBD1 (5 bases). With 4 bases removed from V and 1 base from J, the gap between germline ends came to 10 bases. CDR3 length equals 14 residues. The germline V gene has CDR1 KGHSH and CDR2 LQKENI. The CDR3 here is CASSRAGKNTEAFF. CDR3 DNA sequence: TGTGCCAGCTCACGAGCAGGGAAGAACACTGAAGCTTTCTTT.

The rearrangement joins TRBV19 to TRBJ1-3, with TRBD1 as a possible D gene (5 bases). The germline gives CDR1 LNHDA, CDR2 SQIVND (reference sequence). V shed 7 bases and J shed 1 base, with 11 bases lying between them. The CDR3 has 14 amino acids. This CDR3 is CASTRGGSGNTIYF. The CDR3 coding sequence is TGTGCCAGTACCCGGGGGGGGTCTGGAAACACCATATATTTT.

The V call is TRBV6-1, the J call TRBJ2-5, with D tentatively TRBD1 (6 bases). With 2 bases removed from V and 5 bases from J, the gap between germline ends came to 9 bases. This CDR3 spans 13 amino acids. Per germline, CDR1 MNHNS and CDR2 SASEGT. The CDR3 DNA reads as TGTGCCAGCAGTGAACAGGGGTACGAGACCCAGTACTTC. It translates to CASSEQGYETQYF.

The rearrangement joins TRBV10-3 to TRBJ2-7; 7 nucleotides align to TRBD1. With V trimmed by 4 bases and J by 6 bases, 3 bases remained unmatched. The CDR3 consists of 12 residues. Per germline, CDR1 ENHRY and CDR2 SYGVKD. CDR3 region: CAISGSGGEQYF. The CDR3 region has the DNA TGTGCCATCAGTGGTTCAGGGGGCGAGCAGTACTTC.

V is TRBV29-1 and J is TRBJ1-2; 9 nucleotides match TRBD1. V trimming: 7 bases; J trimming: 8 bases; junction bases outside the gene matches: 8. This CDR3 is built from 12 residues. The germline V gene encodes CDR1 SQVTM and CDR2 ANQGSEA. This CDR3 is CSARQGDLGYTF. The CDR3 coding sequence is TGCAGCGCCAGACAGGGGGATCTGGGCTACACCTTC.

The chain uses TRBV5-5 and TRBJ1-2; TRBD1 aligns across 7 bases. V dropped 5 bases and J dropped 6; count of bases not matched to a gene: 13. From germline, CDR1 is SGHKS and CDR2 YYEKEE (reference sequence). The length of the CDR3 is 15 residues. The CDR3 region is CASSHTVDRDNGYTF. For the CDR3, the DNA is TGTGCCAGCAGTCATACAGTAGACAGGGACAATGGCTACACCTTC.

V and J are TRBV6-5 and TRBJ1-4, with D hard to call. Germline CDR1 MNHEY, CDR2 SVGAGI. There are 14 residues in the CDR3. With 6 bases removed from V and 12 bases from J, the gap between germline ends came to 20 bases. CDR3 sequence reads: CASSPWFGQEELFF. Written as DNA, the CDR3 is TGTGCCAGCAGCCCCTGGTTTGGTCAGGAGGAACTGTTTTTT.

V usage is TRBV6-5 and J usage is TRBJ1-4; 7 nucleotides line up with TRBD1. Germline CDR1 reads MNHEY; CDR2 reads SVGAGI. The CDR3 consists of 14 residues. The junction had 4 bases not matched to a gene; V was cut back by 5 bases and J by 4 bases. CDR3 bases: TGTGCCAGCAGTCGCAGGGGGAATAATGAAAAACTGTTTTTT. Protein sequence: CASSRRGNNEKLFF.

In nucleotides, the CDR3 is TGCGCCAGCAGCGGGGACAGCTACTATGGCTACACCTTC. Translating it yields CASSGDSYYGYTF. This chain uses TRBV5-1 with TRBJ1-2, with 7 bases identical to TRBD1. The CDR3 contains 13 residues. With V trimmed by 4 bases and J by 3 bases, 3 bases remained unmatched. The germline V gene encodes CDR1 SGHRS and CDR2 YFSETQ. The complete variable domain, with remaining parts taken from reference TRBV5-1 and TRBJ1-2, reads KAGVTQTPRYLIKTRGQQVTLSCSPISGHRSVSWYQQTPGQGLQFLFEYFSETQRNKGNFPGRFSGRQFSNSRSEMNVSTLELGDSALYLCASSGDSYYGYTFGSGTRLTVV.

This sequence joins TRBV29-1 and TRBJ2-7; 7 positions agree with TRBD1. Germline lookup yields CDR1 SQVTM and CDR2 ANQGSEA. The CDR3 runs 12 residues. J was trimmed by 2 bases and V by 6 bases; bases with no gene match: 4. In DNA form, the CDR3 reads TGCAGCGTAAGACAGGGCACCTACGAGCAGTACTTC. Its translation: CSVRQGTYEQYF.

This chain connects TRBV5-1 to TRBJ1-4, with D possibly matching TRBD1 (5 bases). The CDR3 extends over 15 amino acids. Deletions cut 0 bases from V and 1 base from J, with 7 bases between. Germline CDR1 SGHRS, CDR2 YFSETQ. CDR3 coding DNA: TGCGCCAGCAGCTTGGGGACAAGAACTAATGAAAAACTGTTTTTT. Amino acid sequence: CASSLGTRTNEKLFF.

This CDR3 is CASSLMAPSGTEAFF. For the CDR3, the DNA is TGTGCCAGCAGCTTAATGGCACCATCAGGGACTGAAGCTTTCTTT. This sequence joins TRBV7-9 and TRBJ1-1, with D possibly TRBD1 on 5 matching bases. Germline assignment: CDR1 SEHNR and CDR2 FQNEAQ (reference sequence). Trimming removed 2 bases at V and 5 bases at J, with 15 bases between. The CDR3 loop spans 15 amino acids.

This chain connects TRBV7-2 to TRBJ1-2; the D is unclear. Looked up from germline, CDR1 is SGHTA and CDR2 is FQGNSA. V was trimmed by 1 base and J by 6 bases, leaving 9 bases between them. CDR3 length: 13 residues. The CDR3 sequence is CASSLERAHGYTF. For the CDR3, the DNA is TGTGCCAGCAGCTTAGAGAGGGCTCATGGCTACACCTTC.

This clone is judged medium-sized (0.01 to 0.1%). The rearrangement uses TRBV7-9 and TRBJ2-1; TRBD2 agrees at 9 bases. The V gene end was trimmed by 5 bases and the J gene end by 7 bases; junction bases not matched to a gene: 12. Germline CDR1 SEHNR, CDR2 FQNEAQ (reference sequence). The CDR3 runs 16 residues. This CDR3 is CASSPLEAGGINEQFF. The DNA for the CDR3 is TGTGCCAGCAGCCCTTTGGAGGCGGGGGGGATAAATGAGCAGTTCTTC. Using reference TRBV7-9 and TRBJ2-1 for the parts outside the CDR3, the full variable domain is DTGVSQNPRHKITKRGQNVTFRCDPISEHNRLYWYRQTLGQGPEFLTYFQNEAQLEKSRLLSDRFSAERPKGSFSTLEIQRTEQGDSAMYLCASSPLEAGGINEQFFGPGTRLTVL.